A single sample gave rise to the 31 T cell receptor beta chains below, sequenced in a study of blood T cell repertoires in COVID-19. TCRdb's copy holds only in-frame clones and misses some; the assay was immunoSEQ multiplex PCR. The sample lists roughly 70,000 clones; approximately 88% were seen once. Material for sequencing was peripheral blood. These receptors originate from a woman aged 70-85 years with acute or convalescent COVID-19.

The CDR3 bases are TGTGCCAGCAGCCACACAGGGACCCGCTATGGCTACACCTTC. It yields the protein CASSHTGTRYGYTF. The chain combines TRBV3-1 (or the pseudogene TRBV3-2) with TRBJ1-2; a weak D match, TRBD1 (6 bases). The CDR3 consists of 14 residues. Germline assignment: CDR1 LGHDT and CDR2 YNNKEL (reference sequence). Trimming removed 3 bases at V and 4 bases at J, with 12 bases between.

The V call is TRBV30, the J call TRBJ1-6; 9 positions match TRBD1. The germline V gene encodes CDR1 GTSNPN and CDR2 SVGIG (reference sequence). Trimming at V came to 3 bases and at J to 7 bases, leaving 4 bases not matched to a gene. The CDR3 spans 14 residues. The CDR3 here is CAWRAGTGNSPLHF. The DNA of the CDR3 is TGTGCCTGGAGAGCCGGGACAGGGAATTCACCCCTCCACTTT.

This chain links TRBV16 with TRBJ1-4; 8 bases fit TRBD1. Trimming cost V 4 bases and J 7 bases; bases outside gene matches: 8. Per the germline V gene, CDR1 is KGHSY and CDR2 is FQNENV. The CDR3 has 15 amino acids. The CDR3 DNA follows: TGTGCCAGCAGCCGACACAGGGGGTGGACTGAAAAACTGTTTTTT. Translation gives CASSRHRGWTEKLFF.

The gene calls are TRBV4-1 and TRBJ2-5; TRBD2 aligns across 8 bases. The CDR3 runs 18 residues. Germline lookup yields CDR1 MGHRA and CDR2 YSYEKL. The J segment lost 3 bases and the V segment lost 4 bases, leaving 16 bases of the junction unmatched. CDR3 in amino acids: CASSRGGLTGGPEETQYF. The CDR3 region has the DNA TGCGCCAGCAGCCGAGGCGGGCTTACGGGAGGGCCGGAAGAGACCCAGTACTTC.

In this sample, this clone turned up once. This sequence joins TRBV27 and TRBJ2-7; tentative D call: TRBD1 (6 bases). Germline V gene lookup returns CDR1 MNHEY and CDR2 SMNVEV (reference sequence). Trimming cost V 6 bases and J 0 bases, with 15 bases left between them. The CDR3 is 15 amino acids. CDR3 protein: CASRQGTRGSYEQYF. The CDR3 coding sequence is TGTGCCAGCAGACAGGGCACAAGGGGCTCCTACGAGCAGTACTTC.

The genes are TRBV7-8 and TRBJ2-3, with 14 nucleotides matching TRBD2. This CDR3 has 19 amino acids. With 5 bases clipped from V and 6 bases from J, the junction kept 16 bases outside the gene matches. In germline, CDR1 is SGHVS, CDR2 FQNEAQ. The CDR3: CASSTLGLAGEGWADTQYF. As DNA, the CDR3 is TGTGCCAGCAGCACCTTGGGACTAGCGGGAGAGGGTTGGGCGGATACGCAGTATTTT.

V and J are TRBV7-2 and TRBJ2-1; possible D gene TRBD1, 6 bases. Deletions cut 5 bases from V and 5 bases from J, with 19 bases between. The CDR3 covers 16 residues. CDR1 and CDR2 from the germline V gene are SGHTA and FQGNSA. Here the CDR3 reads CASSRSGTFSNNEQFF. The CDR3 DNA follows: TGTGCCAGCAGCCGGTCGGGGACATTTTCAAACAATGAGCAGTTCTTC.

This clone was seen just once. J is TRBJ2-7 and V is TRBV6-5, with D possibly TRBD2 on 5 matching bases. CDR1 is MNHEY and CDR2 is SVGAGI in the germline V gene. This CDR3 spans 13 amino acids. V lost 5 bases to trimming and J lost 11 bases, with 19 bases between them. The CDR3 DNA reads TGTGCCAGCAGTACCGAACCGGGCTCCGGGAAGTACTTC. This codes for CASSTEPGSGKYF.

This chain joins TRBV28 and TRBJ2-7, with D tentatively TRBD2 (7 bases). This CDR3 contains 14 residues. The germline CDR1 and CDR2 sequences are MDHEN and SYDVKM. With 7 bases removed from V and 0 bases from J, the gap between germline ends came to 13 bases. The CDR3 loop is CASIRGGDSYEQYF. The CDR3 region has the DNA TGTGCCAGCATCCGAGGGGGGGACTCCTACGAGCAGTACTTC.

V usage is TRBV5-1 and J usage is TRBJ2-3, with a weak D call TRBD2 (6 bases). The germline gives CDR1 SGHRS, CDR2 YFSETQ. The CDR3 has 13 amino acids. V lost 5 bases and J lost 4, with 11 bases in between. The CDR3 loop is CASSRLDADTQYF. The DNA of the CDR3 is TGCGCCAGCAGTCGACTAGATGCAGATACGCAGTATTTT.

This clone is a singleton in its sample. The rearrangement links TRBV28 to TRBJ1-2; D is unresolved. V gave up 2 bases and J gave up 1 base, with 5 bases separating them. The CDR3 runs 13 residues. The V gene's germline CDR1 is MDHEN and CDR2 SYDVKM. CDR3 sequence reads: CASSLRVNYGYTF. The CDR3 nucleotides are TGTGCCAGCAGTTTACGGGTTAACTATGGCTACACCTTC.

The chain uses TRBV3-1 (or the pseudogene TRBV3-2) and TRBJ1-1; D might be TRBD1 (6 bases). The germline gives CDR1 LGHDT, CDR2 YNNKEL (reference sequence). The CDR3 extends over 15 amino acids. V lost 0 bases and J 0 bases, leaving 8 bases between the germline ends. The CDR3 DNA sequence: TGTGCCAGCAGCCAAGAAGGGGGGGTGAACACTGAAGCTTTCTTT. Translation: CASSQEGGVNTEAFF.

This chain joins TRBV7-3 and TRBJ1-2; possible D gene TRBD1, 5 bases. The V gene's germline CDR1 is SGHTA and CDR2 FQGTGA. This CDR3 has 17 residues. Trimming left V 1 base short and J 0 bases short, with 15 bases between. CDR3 sequence reads: CASSLSSGQGSNYGYTF. The DNA of the CDR3 is TGTGCCAGCAGCTTAAGTAGTGGGCAGGGCTCTAACTATGGCTACACCTTC.

The chain employs TRBV7-9 and TRBJ1-1; 8 bases agree with TRBD1. V dropped 2 bases and J dropped 4; count of bases not matched to a gene: 9. This CDR3 region has 16 residues. The germline V gene encodes CDR1 SEHNR and CDR2 FQNEAQ (reference sequence). In nucleotides, the CDR3 is TGTGCCAGCAGCTTATGGACAGGGAGAGTAGTCACTGAAGCTTTCTTT. It specifies CASSLWTGRVVTEAFF.

The chain is built from TRBV19 and TRBJ2-7, with 8 bases that match TRBD2. This CDR3 contains 15 residues. Trimming removed 6 bases from V and 0 bases from J; junction bases left unmatched: 7. Germline lookup yields CDR1 LNHDA and CDR2 SQIVND (reference sequence). CDR3 amino acids: CASSLTSGTSYEQYF. As DNA, the CDR3 is TGTGCCAGTAGCCTTACTAGCGGAACCTCCTACGAGCAGTACTTC.

The V gene is TRBV6-5, the J gene TRBJ1-5; D call uncertain. CDR1 and CDR2 (germline): MNHEY, SVGAGI. V lost 8 bases to trimming and J lost 4 bases, with 12 bases between them. The CDR3 length is 13 residues. CDR3 protein: CASGPGMNQPQHF. The CDR3, as DNA: TGTGCCAGCGGGCCCGGGATGAATCAGCCCCAGCATTTT.

The chain joins TRBV7-2 to TRBJ1-3, with TRBD1 as a possible D gene (5 bases). The CDR3 spans 15 residues. V was cut by 5 bases and J by 4 bases, with 15 bases left in between. Germline V gene data show CDR1 as SGHTA and CDR2 as FQGNSA. The CDR3 spells CASSRLGDSGNTIYF. The DNA for the CDR3 is TGTGCCAGCAGCCGTTTGGGGGACTCGGGAAACACCATATATTTT.

The rearrangement uses TRBV24-1 and TRBJ2-1, with D possibly being TRBD2 (6 bases). The CDR3 is made up of 16 amino acids. Deletions cut 5 bases from V and 7 bases from J, with 20 bases between. Germline V lookup: CDR1 KGHDR, CDR2 SFDVKD. CDR3 sequence: CATSGTDSSGRNEQFF. The CDR3 bases are TGTGCCACCAGTGGAACCGACAGTTCTGGGAGGAATGAGCAGTTCTTC.

This clone has a single count. V is TRBV19 and J is TRBJ1-4; 11 nucleotides line up with TRBD1. CDR3 length: 17 amino acids. Trimming at V came to 4 bases and at J to 6 bases, leaving 10 bases not matched to a gene. Looked up from germline, CDR1 is LNHDA and CDR2 is SQIVND (reference sequence). CDR3 DNA sequence: TGTGCCAGTAGTACCCGCAGGACAGGGGGCAGCGATGAAAAACTGTTTTTT. Translated: CASSTRRTGGSDEKLFF.

CDR3 DNA sequence: TGTGCCAGTAGCCGCTCCCCCCTTAGCGGGAGCGGTTACAATGAGCAGTTCTTC. Translating gives CASSRSPLSGSGYNEQFF. This chain connects TRBV19 to TRBJ2-1; 9 positions match TRBD2. The CDR3 consists of 18 residues. Per germline, CDR1 LNHDA and CDR2 SQIVND (reference sequence). Germline trimming cut 6 bases from V and 4 bases from J; bases unmatched to any gene: 16. The full variable domain, completed using reference TRBV19 and TRBJ2-1, is DGGITQSPKYLFRKEGQNVTLSCEQNLNHDAMYWYRQDPGQGLRLIYYSQIVNDFQKGDIAEGYSVSREKKESFPLTVTSAQKNPTAFYLCASSRSPLSGSGYNEQFFGPGTRLTVL.

This clone was observed once. Written as DNA, the CDR3 is TGTGCCATCAGTGACCCCGGGACAGGGGGTGGAAACACCATATATTTT. Encoded protein: CAISDPGTGGGNTIYF. This chain connects TRBV10-3 to TRBJ1-3; 11 positions agree with TRBD1. The V segment lost 3 bases and the J segment 3 bases; nucleotides outside the gene matches: 4. The germline V gene has CDR1 ENHRY and CDR2 SYGVKD. This CDR3 comprises 16 residues.

The chain couples TRBV5-4 to TRBJ2-3, with a possible D match to TRBD2 (7 bases). CDR1 is SGHNT, CDR2 YYREEE, per germline (reference sequence). Trimming took 3 bases from V and 4 from J, leaving 21 bases between them. The CDR3 length is 17 residues. The CDR3 spells CASSSYGSKGGADTQYF. CDR3 DNA: TGTGCCAGCAGCTCCTACGGGTCGAAGGGGGGGGCAGATACGCAGTATTTT.

This sequence joins TRBV7-8 and TRBJ2-7; perhaps TRBD1 as D (6 bases). The germline V gene encodes CDR1 SGHVS and CDR2 FQNEAQ. The V gene lost 5 bases and the J gene lost 0 bases, with 11 bases spanning the gap. The CDR3 extends over 14 amino acids. CDR3 DNA sequence: TGTGCCAGCAGCACCCGGACAGACTCCTACGAGCAGTACTTC. It translates to CASSTRTDSYEQYF.

The CDR3 is CATSDPGQGPYGYTF. Here the CDR3 DNA reads TGTGCCACCAGTGATCCGGGACAGGGACCCTATGGCTACACCTTC. J is TRBJ1-2 and V is TRBV24-1, with TRBD1 matching 9 bases. CDR1 KGHDR and CDR2 SFDVKD come from the germline V gene. This CDR3 comprises 15 residues. V trimming: 3 bases; J trimming: 4 bases; junction bases outside the gene matches: 5.

The chain joins TRBV6-6 to TRBJ1-6; the D gene is possibly TRBD1 (5 bases). CDR3 length: 16 amino acids. Per germline, CDR1 MNHNY and CDR2 SVGAGI (reference sequence). V lost 6 bases and J lost 4, with 16 bases in between. In nucleotides, the CDR3 is TGTGCCAGCAGCCGAACCGAGACAGTTTATAATTCACCCCTCCACTTT. It is translated as CASSRTETVYNSPLHF.

The chain is built from TRBV30 and TRBJ1-6; 7 positions agree with TRBD1. There are 15 residues in the CDR3. Germline values: CDR1 GTSNPN, CDR2 SVGIG (reference sequence). V dropped 2 bases and J dropped 9; count of bases not matched to a gene: 10. The CDR3 region has the DNA TGTGCCTGGAGTCTTCAGGGAGCAGGGGGTTCACCCCTCCACTTT. Translated, it gives CAWSLQGAGGSPLHF. Full variable domain (outside the CDR3, taken from reference TRBV30 and TRBJ1-6): SQTIHQWPATLVQPVGSPLSLECTVEGTSNPNLYWYRQAAGRGLQLLFYSVGIGQISSEVPQNLSASRPQDRQFILSSKKLLLSDSGFYLCAWSLQGAGGSPLHFGNGTRLTVT.

The chain uses TRBV5-1 and TRBJ2-1; TRBD1 matches 11 bases. Trimming at V came to 1 base and at J to 6 bases, leaving 3 bases not matched to a gene. The germline CDR1 and CDR2 sequences are SGHRS and YFSETQ. There are 15 residues in the CDR3. This CDR3 reads CASSLPGTGGNEQFF. DNA of the CDR3: TGCGCCAGCAGCTTGCCAGGGACAGGGGGCAATGAGCAGTTCTTC.

The chain joins TRBV28 to TRBJ2-7; no firm D call. CDR3 length: 11 residues. Trimming left V 6 bases short and J 9 bases short, with 12 bases between. Germline CDR1 and CDR2: MDHEN and SYDVKM. This CDR3 reads CASSYSGRQYF. CDR3 in DNA: TGTGCCAGCAGCTACTCTGGGCGGCAGTACTTC. Combining the CDR3 with reference TRBV28 and TRBJ2-7 gives the whole variable domain DVKVTQSSRYLVKRTGEKVFLECVQDMDHENMFWYRQDPGLGLRLIYFSYDVKMKEKGDIPEGYSVSREKKERFSLILESASTNQTSMYLCASSYSGRQYFGPGTRLTVT.

The V gene is TRBV28, the J gene TRBJ2-3; 10 bases match TRBD2. The germline V gene encodes CDR1 MDHEN and CDR2 SYDVKM. V trimming: 3 bases; J trimming: 4 bases; junction bases outside the gene matches: 4. The CDR3 is 15 amino acids. The CDR3 DNA is TGTGCCAGCAGTTTTCAGCGGGGGGGCCCAGATACGCAGTATTTT. Protein sequence: CASSFQRGGPDTQYF.

The sample holds a few counts of this clone. This chain links TRBV6-5 with TRBJ2-1; 10 bases match TRBD2. Looked up from germline, CDR1 is MNHEY and CDR2 is SVGAGI. The CDR3 is 15 residues long. V lost 5 bases, J lost 10 bases, and 11 bases stayed unmatched. This chain's CDR3 is CASSTVAGGLQEQFF. The CDR3, as DNA: TGTGCCAGCAGTACCGTAGCGGGGGGACTGCAGGAGCAGTTCTTC.

V and J are TRBV2 and TRBJ1-4, with D unresolved. Per the germline V gene, CDR1 is SNHLY and CDR2 is FYNNEI. Trimming took off 8 bases at V and 1 base at J, with 8 bases between the two ends. The CDR3 sequence is 13 residues long. The CDR3 bases are TGTGCCAGCGGGTCGGGAACTAATGAAAAACTGTTTTTT. The encoded protein is CASGSGTNEKLFF.